Each of the 14 T cell receptor beta chains below was sequenced from the same sample in a study of shared clonotypes between healthy human individuals. Profiling relied on immunoSEQ multiplex PCR, and the TCRdb table lists in-frame clones only, not all of them. The sample contains 1 million to 1.2 million clones, 60% to 80% of which appear only once. The sequenced material came from memory CD4+ T cells from PBMCs. Subset indicated: CD45RA-negative fraction. Source of these receptors: a man aged 18 to 35 in good health. Some clones in this sample may be carry-over from other donors' samples.

The chain carries TRBV4-2 and TRBJ2-1; no clear D gene. The V gene lost 5 bases and the J gene lost 1 base, with 12 bases spanning the gap. Germline CDR1 reads LGHNA; CDR2 reads YNFKEQ. The CDR3 consists of 15 residues. DNA of the CDR3: TGTGCCAGCAGCGAAAGAAGTCCTTCCTACAATGAGCAGTTCTTC. The encoded protein is CASSERSPSYNEQFF.

V usage is TRBV7-2 and J usage is TRBJ2-1; tentative D call: TRBD2 (6 bases). Trimming removed 5 bases at V and 6 bases at J, with 14 bases between. The CDR3 totals 14 residues. CDR1 is SGHTA, CDR2 FQGNSA, per germline. CDR3 region: CASSRSLAVNEQFF. CDR3 sequence (DNA): TGTGCCAGCAGCCGAAGCTTAGCGGTCAATGAGCAGTTCTTC.

About this clone itself: The same CDR3 can be traced to other DNA sequences in this sample. V and J are TRBV5-1 and TRBJ1-1, with 10 nucleotides matching TRBD1. Trimming at V came to 4 bases and at J to 1 base, leaving 1 base not matched to a gene. The germline V gene encodes CDR1 SGHRS and CDR2 YFSETQ. The CDR3 covers 14 residues. The CDR3 region is CASSGTGANTEAFF. The CDR3 region has the DNA TGCGCCAGCAGCGGGACAGGGGCGAACACTGAAGCTTTCTTT.

The chain has TRBV4-1 and TRBJ2-3, with 9 bases matching TRBD2. The CDR3 spans 14 residues. The V gene's germline CDR1 is MGHRA and CDR2 YSYEKL. Unmatched junction bases numbered 4, after V lost 4 bases and J lost 5 bases. The CDR3 DNA reads TGCGCCAGCAGCCCGCGACTAGCGGTAGATACGCAGTATTTT. Protein product: CASSPRLAVDTQYF.

This sequence joins TRBV5-1 and TRBJ2-2, with D possibly being TRBD1 (5 bases). The V gene lost 0 bases and the J gene lost 5 bases, with 14 bases spanning the gap. The CDR3 is made up of 16 amino acids. Per the germline V gene, CDR1 is SGHRS and CDR2 is YFSETQ. The CDR3 DNA reads as TGCGCCAGCAGCTTGGAGCCAGGGTCGAGAACCGGGGAGCTGTTTTTT. It is translated as CASSLEPGSRTGELFF.

This clone has a single count. The genes are TRBV9 and TRBJ2-3, with a tentative D call TRBD1 (5 bases). Trimming removed 0 bases at V and 6 bases at J, with 14 bases between. This CDR3 region has 15 residues. From germline, CDR1 is SGDLS and CDR2 YYNGEE. In nucleotides, the CDR3 is TGTGCCAGCAGCGTAGCTCTCGTGGGGCGGGATACGCAGTATTTT. Translation gives CASSVALVGRDTQYF.

The rearrangement uses TRBV5-4 and TRBJ2-7; 8 positions agree with TRBD2. CDR3 size: 15 residues. V lost 4 bases to trimming and J lost 0 bases; unmatched junction nucleotides: 6. Germline CDR1 and CDR2: SGHNT and YYREEE (reference sequence). The CDR3 reads CASSHSGTSSYEQYF. DNA for the CDR3: TGTGCCAGCAGCCATAGCGGGACGAGCTCCTACGAGCAGTACTTC.

The chain combines TRBV9 with TRBJ2-2; 9 bases are a match to TRBD2. V shed 7 bases, J shed 3 bases, and the junction held 10 bases outside the gene matches. Germline V CDR1 and CDR2: SGDLS, YYNGEE. The CDR3 covers 16 residues. In nucleotides, the CDR3 is TGTGCCAGCTCACGAGGGCGGGAGGGCTACACCGGGGAGCTGTTTTTT. Its protein product is CASSRGREGYTGELFF.

The chain links TRBV5-6 to TRBJ2-3; D not resolved. The CDR3 runs 12 residues. V was pared by 1 base and J by 4 bases, with 4 bases between. Germline loops: CDR1 SGHDT, CDR2 YYEEEE. The CDR3: CASSLSADTQYF. In DNA form, the CDR3 reads TGTGCCAGCAGCTTGTCCGCAGATACGCAGTATTTT. The full variable domain, its missing parts supplied by reference TRBV5-6 and TRBJ2-3, is DAGVTQSPTHLIKTRGQQVTLRCSPKSGHDTVSWYQQALGQGPQFIFQYYEEEERQRGNFPDRFSGHQFPNYSSELNVNALLLGDSALYLCASSLSADTQYFGPGTRLTVL.

V and J are TRBV19 and TRBJ1-2; D unclear. Germline V gene data show CDR1 as LNHDA and CDR2 as SQIVND (reference sequence). The length of the CDR3 is 13 residues. Trimming left V 6 bases short and J 2 bases short, with 10 bases between. CDR3 nucleotides: TGTGCCAGTAGCCTCGGGCCCAACTATGGCTACACCTTC. This encodes CASSLGPNYGYTF.

V gene TRBV7-9 combines with J gene TRBJ1-1; D is possibly TRBD1 (6 bases). CDR1 SEHNR and CDR2 FQNEAQ come from the germline V gene (reference sequence). This CDR3 is built from 15 residues. The V end was cut by 1 base, the J end by 1 base, with 10 bases between. The CDR3 DNA reads TGTGCCAGCAGCTTAGAGGGGGGGAAGAACACTGAAGCTTTCTTT. Residues: CASSLEGGKNTEAFF.

The J gene is TRBJ2-5, the V gene TRBV11-2; D is uncertain. Trimming cost V 1 base and J 7 bases, with 10 bases left between them. Germline V gives CDR1 SGHAT, CDR2 FQNNGV. The CDR3 is 13 amino acids. The CDR3 loop is CASSLVGPGTQYF. Here the CDR3 DNA reads TGTGCCAGCAGCTTAGTTGGACCTGGGACCCAGTACTTC. The full variable domain, with the rest looked up from reference TRBV11-2 and TRBJ2-5, is EAGVAQSPRYKIIEKRQSVAFWCNPISGHATLYWYQQILGQGPKLLIQFQNNGVVDDSQLPKDRFSAERLKGVDSTLKIQPAKLEDSAVYLCASSLVGPGTQYFGPGTRLLVL.

The table lists this clone with a few counts. CDR3 in amino acids: CASSRSDGEPQHF. The CDR3 nucleotides are TGTGCCAGCAGCCGCTCGGACGGGGAGCCCCAGCATTTT. The V call is TRBV7-3, the J call TRBJ1-5; no firm D call. Germline lookup yields CDR1 SGHTA and CDR2 FQGTGA. The CDR3 contains 13 residues. With 5 bases removed from V and 8 bases from J, the gap between germline ends came to 13 bases.

The chain couples TRBV18 to TRBJ2-7, with 10 bases identical to TRBD1. The CDR3 totals 15 residues. Germline CDR1 is KGHSH and CDR2 is LQKENI. V shed 6 bases, J shed 5 bases, and the junction held 10 bases outside the gene matches. CDR3 nucleotide sequence: TGTGCCAGCTCCCAAACCCCGGGACAGGGGAACGAGCAGTACTTC. Its translation: CASSQTPGQGNEQYF.